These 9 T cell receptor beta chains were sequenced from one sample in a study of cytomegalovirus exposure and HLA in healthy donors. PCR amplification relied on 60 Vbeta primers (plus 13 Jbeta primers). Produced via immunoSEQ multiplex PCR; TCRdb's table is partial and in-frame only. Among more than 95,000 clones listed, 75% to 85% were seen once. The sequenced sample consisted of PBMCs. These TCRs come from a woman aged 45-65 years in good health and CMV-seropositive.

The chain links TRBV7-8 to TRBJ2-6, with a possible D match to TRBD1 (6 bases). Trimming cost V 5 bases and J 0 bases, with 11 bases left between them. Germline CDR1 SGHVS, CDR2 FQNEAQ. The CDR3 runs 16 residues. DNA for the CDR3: TGTGCCAGCAGCGCACAGGGATACTCTGGGGCCAACGTCCTGACTTTC. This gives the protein CASSAQGYSGANVLTF. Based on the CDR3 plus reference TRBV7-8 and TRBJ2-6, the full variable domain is GAGVSQSPRYKVAKRGQDVALRCDPISGHVSLFWYQQALGQGPEFLTYFQNEAQLDKSGLPSDRFFAERPEGSVSTLKIQRTQQEDSAVYLCASSAQGYSGANVLTFGAGSRLTVL.

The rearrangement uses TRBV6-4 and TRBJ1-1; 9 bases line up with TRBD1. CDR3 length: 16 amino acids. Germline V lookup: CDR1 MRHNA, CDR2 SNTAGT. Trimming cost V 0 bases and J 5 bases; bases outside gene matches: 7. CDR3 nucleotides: TGTGCCAGCAGTGACTCTTGGGACAGGGAAGGAACTGAAGCTTTCTTT. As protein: CASSDSWDREGTEAFF.

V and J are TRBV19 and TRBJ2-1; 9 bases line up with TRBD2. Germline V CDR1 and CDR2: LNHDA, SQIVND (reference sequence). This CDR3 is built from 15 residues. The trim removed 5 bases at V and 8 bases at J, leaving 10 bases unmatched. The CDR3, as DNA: TGTGCCAGTAGTTCACCGCAGGGACTAGCCTATGAGCAGTTCTTC. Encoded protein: CASSSPQGLAYEQFF.

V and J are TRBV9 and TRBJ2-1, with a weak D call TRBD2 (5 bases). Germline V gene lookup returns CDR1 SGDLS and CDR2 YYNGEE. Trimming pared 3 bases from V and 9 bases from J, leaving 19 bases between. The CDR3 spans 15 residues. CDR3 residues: CASSARGLGGPEQFF. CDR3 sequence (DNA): TGTGCCAGCAGCGCCCGGGGATTAGGTGGGCCTGAGCAGTTCTTC.

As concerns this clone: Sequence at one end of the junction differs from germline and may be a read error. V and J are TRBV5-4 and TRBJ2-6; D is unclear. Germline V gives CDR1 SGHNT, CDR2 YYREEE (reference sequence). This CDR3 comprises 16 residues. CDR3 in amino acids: CASTLEQPSGANVLTF. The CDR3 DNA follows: TGTGCCAGCACCTTGGAACAGCCCTCTGGCGCCAACGTCCTGACTTTC.

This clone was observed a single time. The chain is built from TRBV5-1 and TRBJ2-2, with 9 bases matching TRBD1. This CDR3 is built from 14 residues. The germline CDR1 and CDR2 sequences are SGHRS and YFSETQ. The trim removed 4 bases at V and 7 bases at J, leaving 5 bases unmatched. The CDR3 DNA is TGCGCCAGCAGCCCTGACAGGGGGAACGGGGAGCTGTTTTTT. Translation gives CASSPDRGNGELFF.

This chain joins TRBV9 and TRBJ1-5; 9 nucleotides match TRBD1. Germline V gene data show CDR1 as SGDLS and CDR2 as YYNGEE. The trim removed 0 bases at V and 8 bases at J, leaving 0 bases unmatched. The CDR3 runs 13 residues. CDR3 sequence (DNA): TGTGCCAGCAGCGTAGGGGACAGGGAGCCCCAGCATTTT. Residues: CASSVGDREPQHF. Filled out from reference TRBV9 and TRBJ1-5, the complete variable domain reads DSGVTQTPKHLITATGQRVTLRCSPRSGDLSVYWYQQSLDQGLQFLIQYYNGEERAKGNILERFSAQQFPDLHSELNLSSLELGDSALYFCASSVGDREPQHFGDGTRLSIL.

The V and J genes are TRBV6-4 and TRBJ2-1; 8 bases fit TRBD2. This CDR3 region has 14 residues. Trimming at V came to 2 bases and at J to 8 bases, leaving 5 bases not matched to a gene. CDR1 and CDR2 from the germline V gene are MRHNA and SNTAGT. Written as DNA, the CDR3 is TGTGCCAGCAGTGACCGGGAGGGGGGCGATGAGCAGTTCTTC. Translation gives CASSDREGGDEQFF.

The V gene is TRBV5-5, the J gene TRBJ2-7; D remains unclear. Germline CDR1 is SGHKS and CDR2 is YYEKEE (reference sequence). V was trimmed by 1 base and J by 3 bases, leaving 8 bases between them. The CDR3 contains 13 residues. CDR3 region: CASSLSRDYEQYF. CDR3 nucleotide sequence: TGTGCCAGCAGCTTGTCTCGAGACTACGAGCAGTACTTC. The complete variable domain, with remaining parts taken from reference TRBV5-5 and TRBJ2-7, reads DAGVTQSPTHLIKTRGQQVTLRCSPISGHKSVSWYQQVLGQGPQFIFQYYEKEERGRGNFPDRFSARQFPNYSSELNVNALLLGDSALYLCASSLSRDYEQYFGPGTRLTVT.